Described below is a single T cell receptor (beta chain) sequence and its context. What it binds is unknown. The patients all showed relapse after autologous stem cell transplantation, while their brentuximab vedotin exposure varied. Through magnetic negative selection, CD8+ T cells were separated from PBMCs that had been thawed. Using immunoSEQ multiplex PCR, the repertoire was profiled, and TCRdb retains in-frame clones only, with some absent. The repertoire includes approximately 940 clones, approximately 70% of them detected once, and around half sits in the top ten. The V gene end was trimmed by 0 bases and the J gene end by 4 bases; junction bases not matched to a gene: 2. The length of the CDR3 is 15 residues. Germline CDR1 and CDR2: LGHNA and YSLEER. This specimen belongs to a study of PD-1 blockade in classical Hodgkin lymphoma. Whole-study findings and limits: The authors have not defined what causes the repertoire differences, possibly disease activity or prior therapy.

Sequencing was performed on CD8+ T cells from blood, taken at baseline. The receptor comes from a human donor with classical Hodgkin lymphoma. The genes are TRBV4-3 and TRBJ2-1; 8 positions agree with TRBD2. The DNA of the CDR3 is TGCGCCAGCAGCCAAGATGGGACTAGTTACAATGAGCAGTTCTTC. It codes for CASSQDGTSYNEQFF.